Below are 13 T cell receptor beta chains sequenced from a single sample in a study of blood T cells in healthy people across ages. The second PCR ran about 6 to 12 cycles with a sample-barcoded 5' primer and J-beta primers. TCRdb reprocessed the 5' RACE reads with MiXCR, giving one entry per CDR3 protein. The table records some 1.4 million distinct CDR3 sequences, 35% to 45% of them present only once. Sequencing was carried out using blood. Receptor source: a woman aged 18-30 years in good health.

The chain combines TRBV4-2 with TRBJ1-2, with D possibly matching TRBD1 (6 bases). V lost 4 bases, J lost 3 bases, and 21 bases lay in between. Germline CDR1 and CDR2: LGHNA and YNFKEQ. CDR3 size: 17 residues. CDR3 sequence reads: CASSLQPLGQIDYGYTF. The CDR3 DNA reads TGTGCCAGCAGCCTCCAACCCTTAGGACAGATCGACTATGGCTACACCTTC.

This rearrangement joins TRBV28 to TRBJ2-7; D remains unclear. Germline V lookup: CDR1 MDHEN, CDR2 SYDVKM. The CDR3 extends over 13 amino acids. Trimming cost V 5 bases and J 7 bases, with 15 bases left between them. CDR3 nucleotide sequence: TGTGCCAGCAGTATCCACATCTACAATGAGCAGTACTTC. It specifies CASSIHIYNEQYF.

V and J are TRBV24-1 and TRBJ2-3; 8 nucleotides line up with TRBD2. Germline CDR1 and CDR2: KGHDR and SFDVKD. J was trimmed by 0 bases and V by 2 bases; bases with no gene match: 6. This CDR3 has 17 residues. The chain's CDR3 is CATSDSGGGPSTDTQYF. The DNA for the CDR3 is TGTGCCACCAGTGATTCGGGAGGGGGACCGAGCACAGATACGCAGTATTTT.

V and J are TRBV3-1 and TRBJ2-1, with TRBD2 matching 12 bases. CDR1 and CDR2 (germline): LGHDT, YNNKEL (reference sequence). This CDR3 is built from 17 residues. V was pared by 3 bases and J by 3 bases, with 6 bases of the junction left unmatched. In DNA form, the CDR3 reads TGTGCCAGCAGCCAGCTGAGGACTAGCGGGGTCTACAATGAGCAGTTCTTC. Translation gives CASSQLRTSGVYNEQFF.

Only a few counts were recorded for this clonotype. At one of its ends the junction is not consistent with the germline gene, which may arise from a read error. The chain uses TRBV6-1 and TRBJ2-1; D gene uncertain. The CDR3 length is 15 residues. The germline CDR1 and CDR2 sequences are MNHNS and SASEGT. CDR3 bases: TGTGCCGGCAGTGAGGCAGGTTGGTCCTACAATGAGCAGTTCTTC. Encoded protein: CAGSEAGWSYNEQFF.

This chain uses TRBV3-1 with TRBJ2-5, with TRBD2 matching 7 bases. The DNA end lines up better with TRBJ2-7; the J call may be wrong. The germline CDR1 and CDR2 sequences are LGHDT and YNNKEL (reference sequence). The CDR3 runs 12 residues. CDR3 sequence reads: CASSQSGDEQYF. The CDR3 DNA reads TGTGCCAGCAGCCAAAGCGGGGACGAGCAGTACTTC.

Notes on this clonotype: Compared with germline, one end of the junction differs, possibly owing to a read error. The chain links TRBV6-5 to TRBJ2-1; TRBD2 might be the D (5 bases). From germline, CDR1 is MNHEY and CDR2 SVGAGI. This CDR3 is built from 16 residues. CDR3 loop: CASSYSRASSYNERFF. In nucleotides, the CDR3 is TGTGCCAGCAGTTACTCGAGGGCGAGCTCCTACAATGAGCGGTTCTTC.

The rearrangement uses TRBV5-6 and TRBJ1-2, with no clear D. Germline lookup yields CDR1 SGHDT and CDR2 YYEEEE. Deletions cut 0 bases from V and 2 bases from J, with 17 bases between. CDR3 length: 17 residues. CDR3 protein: CASSLVGHASLNYGYTF. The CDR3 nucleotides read TGTGCCAGCAGCTTGGTGGGTCACGCCAGCCTGAACTATGGCTACACCTTC.

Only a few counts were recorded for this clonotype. The CDR3 region has the DNA TGCAGTGCCCGGGCGGGGGGGGCTTATAGCAATCAGCCCCAGCATTTT. It translates to CSARAGGAYSNQPQHF. V gene TRBV20-1 combines with J gene TRBJ1-5, with D perhaps TRBD1 (6 bases). The germline gives CDR1 DFQATT, CDR2 SNEGSKA (reference sequence). Trimming took 6 bases from V and 0 from J, leaving 18 bases between them. The CDR3 contains 16 residues.

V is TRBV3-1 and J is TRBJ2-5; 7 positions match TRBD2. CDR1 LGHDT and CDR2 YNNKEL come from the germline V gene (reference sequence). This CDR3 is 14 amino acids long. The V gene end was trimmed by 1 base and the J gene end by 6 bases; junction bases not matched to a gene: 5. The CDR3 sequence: CASSQAFGGKTQYF. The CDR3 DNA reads TGTGCCAGCAGCCAAGCTTTCGGGGGGAAGACCCAGTACTTC.

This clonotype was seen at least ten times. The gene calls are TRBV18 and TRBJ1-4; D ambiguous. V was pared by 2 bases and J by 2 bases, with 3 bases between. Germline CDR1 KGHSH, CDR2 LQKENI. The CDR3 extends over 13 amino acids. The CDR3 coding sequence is TGTGCCAGCTCACCAGGGACTAATGAAAAACTGTTTTTT. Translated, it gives CASSPGTNEKLFF.

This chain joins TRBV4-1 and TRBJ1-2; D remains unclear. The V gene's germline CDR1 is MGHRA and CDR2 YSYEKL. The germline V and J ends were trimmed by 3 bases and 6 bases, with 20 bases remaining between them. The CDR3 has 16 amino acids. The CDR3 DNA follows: TGCGCCAGCAGCCAGGCCCTGGACCTCATTCCCAATGGCTACACCTTC. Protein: CASSQALDLIPNGYTF.

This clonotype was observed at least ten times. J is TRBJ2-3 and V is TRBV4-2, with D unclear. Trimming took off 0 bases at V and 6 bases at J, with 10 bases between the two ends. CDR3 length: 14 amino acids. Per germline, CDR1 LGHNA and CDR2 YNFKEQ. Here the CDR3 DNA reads TGTGCCAGCAGCCAAGATCAGCCCCGGGATACGCAGTATTTT. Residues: CASSQDQPRDTQYF.